In this sample, the clone carrying this T cell receptor beta chain turned up a few times. Using unique molecular identifiers, the investigators prepared the TCRbeta library. Each CDR3 protein is one row after TCRdb ran MiXCR on the PCR reads. The sample yields some 530,000 distinct CDR3 sequences, roughly an eighth seen once. This entry is derived from a study of T-cell reconstitution after alpha-beta-depleted transplantation in children. Sequencing used PBMCs from the stem cell graft donor, obtained from the stem cell graft. The receptor's source is a human donor who donated a stem cell graft to a child with combined immunodeficiency.

The CDR3 spells CASSHATGGIYGYTF. The CDR3 DNA follows: TGTGCCAGCAGCCACGCTACAGGGGGCATCTATGGCTACACCTTC. The chain carries TRBV3-1 and TRBJ1-2; TRBD1 agrees at 9 bases. Germline CDR1 reads LGHDT; CDR2 reads YNNKEL (reference sequence). The CDR3 is 15 residues long. V gave up 3 bases and J gave up 4 bases; unmatched junction bases: 6.